The TCR beta chain under discussion was sequenced for a study of T cells after yellow fever vaccination. About the research overall: Fractions with few cells were prepared using SMART-Seq v4 Ultra Low Input. Findings of the study overall: Contamination of FACS-sorted repertoires by abundant clonotypes from the bulk population could occur.

CDR3 size: 15 residues. Unmatched junction bases numbered 4, after V lost 3 bases and J lost 4 bases. CDR1 is SQVTM and CDR2 is ANQGSEA in the germline V gene. About this clonotype: Antigen unknown.

In making TCR cDNA, 5'RACE template switching added a universal primer site and UMIs to it. TCRdb used MiXCR to reprocess the 5' RACE reads, holding one entry per CDR3 protein. Of under 300,000 distinct CDR3 sequences in the sample, approximately 6.3% were seen once. This chain connects TRBV29-1 to TRBJ2-3; 13 positions match TRBD2. This TCR was sampled from a man aged 30 to 39 who received the YFV17D yellow fever vaccine. The specimen was CD4+ T cells sorted from PBMCs, collected on the day of the yellow fever booster vaccination. The CDR3 DNA reads TGCAGCGTTGATACTAGCGGGAGGGCCTCAGATACGCAGTATTTT. Encoded protein: CSVDTSGRASDTQYF.